The sequence of this T cell receptor beta chain was determined in a study of molecular identifiers for immune sequencing clone quantification. Looking at the study overall: Replicates involved a five-way split of RNA from roughly 21,000 or 96,000 naive CD8 cells, with sequencing of four.

This clonotype was picked up one time. Germline values: CDR1 SGDLS, CDR2 YYNGEE. The CDR3 has 18 amino acids. V lost 2 bases and J 0 bases, leaving 15 bases between the germline ends. Via MiXCR, TCRdb re-called the PCR reads, giving one row per CDR3 protein. The sample shows about 640,000 distinct CDR3 sequences, approximately 20% of them seen only once. This receptor was identified in a human donor in good health. Some libraries in this study had Jurkat cell RNA spiked in. This rearrangement joins TRBV9 to TRBJ1-6; unclear D gene. What was sequenced was naive CD8+ T cells from blood, with Jurkat cell RNA spiked in. The subset is: FACS-sorted CD8+CD4-CCR7+CD45RA+ naive T cells. The CDR3 here is CASSVSQIDGSYNSPLHF. CDR3 sequence (DNA): TGTGCCAGCAGCGTGTCCCAGATTGATGGCTCCTATAATTCACCCCTCCACTTT.